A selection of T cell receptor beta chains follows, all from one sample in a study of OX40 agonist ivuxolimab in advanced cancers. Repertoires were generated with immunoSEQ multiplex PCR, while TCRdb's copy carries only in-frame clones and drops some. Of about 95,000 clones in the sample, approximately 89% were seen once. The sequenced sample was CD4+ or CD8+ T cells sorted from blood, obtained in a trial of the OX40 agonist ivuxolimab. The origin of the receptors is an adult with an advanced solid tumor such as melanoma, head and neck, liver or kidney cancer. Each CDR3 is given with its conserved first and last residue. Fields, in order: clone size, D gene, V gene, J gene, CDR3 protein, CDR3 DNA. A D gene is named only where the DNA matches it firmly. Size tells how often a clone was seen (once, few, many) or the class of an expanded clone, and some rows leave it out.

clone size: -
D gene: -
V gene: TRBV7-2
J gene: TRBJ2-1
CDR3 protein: CASSLRGSAPRDNEQFF
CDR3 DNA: TGTGCCAGCAGCTTAAGGGGGTCGGCCCCACGGGACAATGAGCAGTTCTTC

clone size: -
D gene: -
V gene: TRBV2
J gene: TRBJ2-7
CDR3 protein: CAGSRDGPYEQYF
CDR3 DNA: TGTGCCGGCTCCCGGGACGGTCCCTACGAGCAGTACTTC

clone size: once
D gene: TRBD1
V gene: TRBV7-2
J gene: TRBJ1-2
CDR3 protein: CASSSTRDSSYGYTF
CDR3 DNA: TGTGCCAGCAGCTCTACGCGGGACAGCTCCTATGGCTACACCTTC

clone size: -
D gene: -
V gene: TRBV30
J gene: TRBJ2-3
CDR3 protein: CAWSVLSPPDTQYF
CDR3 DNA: TGTGCCTGGAGTGTACTTTCTCCCCCAGATACGCAGTATTTT

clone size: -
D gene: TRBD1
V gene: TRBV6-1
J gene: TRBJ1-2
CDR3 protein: CASSETDRGSYTF
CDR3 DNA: TGTGCCAGCAGTGAGACCGACAGGGGGAGCTACACCTTC

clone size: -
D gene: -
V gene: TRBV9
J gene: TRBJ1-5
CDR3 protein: CASSVSGRPDQPQHF
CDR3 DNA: TGTGCCAGCAGCGTATCAGGCCGCCCGGATCAGCCCCAGCATTTT

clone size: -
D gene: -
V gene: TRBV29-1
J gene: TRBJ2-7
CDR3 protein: CSASRGSTYEQYF
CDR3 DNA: TGCAGCGCCTCTAGGGGGAGTACCTACGAGCAGTACTTC

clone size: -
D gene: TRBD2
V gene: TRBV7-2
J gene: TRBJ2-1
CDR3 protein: CASSLAGGIHNEQFF
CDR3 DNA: TGTGCCAGCAGCTTAGCGGGAGGGATCCACAATGAGCAGTTCTTC

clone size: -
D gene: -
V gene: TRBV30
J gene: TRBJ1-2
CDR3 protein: CAWRKVNYGYTF
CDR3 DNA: TGTGCCTGGAGGAAGGTGAACTATGGCTACACCTTC

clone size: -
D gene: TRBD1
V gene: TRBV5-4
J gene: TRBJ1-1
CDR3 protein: CASSLRGGKLEAFF
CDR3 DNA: TGTGCCAGCAGCCTCCGAGGGGGCAAACTTGAAGCTTTCTTT

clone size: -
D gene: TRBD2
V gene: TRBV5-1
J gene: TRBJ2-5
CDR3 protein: CASSPVAGEGETQYF
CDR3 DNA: TGCGCCAGCAGCCCCGTAGCGGGAGAGGGAGAGACCCAGTACTTC

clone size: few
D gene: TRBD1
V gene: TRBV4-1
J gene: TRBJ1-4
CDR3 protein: CASSHGSRGRFVLGKEKLFF
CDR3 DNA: TGCGCCAGCAGCCATGGTTCCAGGGGGCGTTTCGTATTGGGGAAAGAAAAACTGTTTTTT

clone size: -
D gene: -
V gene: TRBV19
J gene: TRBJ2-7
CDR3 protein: CASRIFFGAGYEQYF
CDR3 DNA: TGTGCCAGTAGGATCTTCTTTGGGGCAGGATACGAGCAGTACTTC

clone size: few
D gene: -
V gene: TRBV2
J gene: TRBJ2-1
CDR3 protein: CASSEGEFGNEQFF
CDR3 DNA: TGTGCCAGCAGTGAGGGGGAATTCGGCAATGAGCAGTTCTTC

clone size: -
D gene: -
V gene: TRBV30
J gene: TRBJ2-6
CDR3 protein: CAWSQAGANVLTF
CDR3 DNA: TGTGCCTGGAGTCAGGCCGGGGCCAACGTCCTGACTTTC

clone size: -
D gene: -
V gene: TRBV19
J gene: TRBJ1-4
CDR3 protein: CASSHVNLDEKLFF
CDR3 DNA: TGTGCCAGTAGCCACGTCAACCTTGATGAAAAACTGTTTTTT

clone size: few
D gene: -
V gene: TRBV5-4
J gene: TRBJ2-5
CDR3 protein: CASSLDSFSRETQYF
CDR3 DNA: TGTGCCAGCAGCTTGGACAGTTTTAGTCGGGAGACCCAGTACTTC

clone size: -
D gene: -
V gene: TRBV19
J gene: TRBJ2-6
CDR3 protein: CASSTGAKGGGANVLTF
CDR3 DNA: TGTGCCAGTAGCACAGGTGCCAAGGGTGGTGGGGCCAACGTCCTGACTTTC

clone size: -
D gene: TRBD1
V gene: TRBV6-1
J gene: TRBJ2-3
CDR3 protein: CASSEALIGQGADTQYF
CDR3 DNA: TGTGCCAGCAGTGAAGCGCTCATAGGGCAGGGGGCAGATACGCAGTATTTT

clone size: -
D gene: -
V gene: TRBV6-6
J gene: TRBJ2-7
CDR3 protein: CASTGLKTHYEQYF
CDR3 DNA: TGTGCCAGCACGGGTCTCAAGACACACTACGAGCAGTACTTC

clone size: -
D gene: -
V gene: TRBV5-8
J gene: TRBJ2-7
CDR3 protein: CASSLGESYEQYF
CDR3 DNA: TGTGCCAGCAGCTTGGGGGAGTCCTACGAGCAGTACTTC

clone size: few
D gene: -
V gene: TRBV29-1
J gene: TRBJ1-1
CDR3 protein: CSVEVDRVEAFF
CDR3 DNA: TGCAGCGTTGAAGTAGATAGGGTAGAAGCTTTCTTT

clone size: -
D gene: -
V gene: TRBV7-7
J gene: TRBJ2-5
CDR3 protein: CASSSGPQETQYF
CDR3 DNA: TGTGCTAGCAGCTCGGGACCTCAAGAGACCCAGTACTTC

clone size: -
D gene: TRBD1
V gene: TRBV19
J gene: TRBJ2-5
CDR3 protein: CASRDRGGETQYF
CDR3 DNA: TGTGCCAGTAGGGACAGGGGCGGGGAGACCCAGTACTTC

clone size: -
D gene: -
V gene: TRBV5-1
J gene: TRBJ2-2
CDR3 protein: CASCRSAGGGPTGELFF
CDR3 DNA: TGCGCCAGCTGCCGCTCTGCTGGTGGGGGGCCCACCGGGGAGCTGTTTTTT

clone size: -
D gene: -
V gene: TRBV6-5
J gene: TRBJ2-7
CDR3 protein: CASSYRPRGPYEQYF
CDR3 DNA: TGTGCCAGCAGTTACCGTCCCAGGGGACCCTACGAGCAGTACTTC

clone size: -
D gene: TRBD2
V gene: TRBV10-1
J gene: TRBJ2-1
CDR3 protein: CASSESRLAGGNEQFF
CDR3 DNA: TGCGCCAGCAGTGAGTCGAGACTAGCGGGAGGCAATGAGCAGTTCTTC

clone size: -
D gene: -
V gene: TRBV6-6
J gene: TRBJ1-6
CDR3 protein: CATQSGTAYNSPLHF
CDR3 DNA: TGTGCCACCCAATCGGGGACCGCTTATAATTCACCCCTCCACTTT

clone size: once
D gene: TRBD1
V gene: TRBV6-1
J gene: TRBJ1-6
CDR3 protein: CASSERDRYNSPLHF
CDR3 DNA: TGTGCCAGCAGTGAAAGGGACAGATATAATTCACCCCTCCACTTT

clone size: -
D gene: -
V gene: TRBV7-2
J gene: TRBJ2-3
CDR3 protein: CASSPGVSTDTQYF
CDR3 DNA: TGTGCCAGCAGCCCCGGGGTTAGCACAGATACGCAGTATTTT

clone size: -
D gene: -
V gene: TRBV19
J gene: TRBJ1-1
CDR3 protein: CASSRKHRRSRNTEAFF
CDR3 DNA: TGTGCCAGTAGCCGAAAACACAGGCGTTCGAGGAACACTGAAGCTTTCTTT

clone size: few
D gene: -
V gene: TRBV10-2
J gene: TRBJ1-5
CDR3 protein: CASSESRENQPQHF
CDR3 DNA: TGCGCCAGCAGTGAGTCGAGGGAAAATCAGCCCCAGCATTTT

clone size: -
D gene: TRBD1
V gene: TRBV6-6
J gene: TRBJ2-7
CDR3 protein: CAARDRDHEQYF
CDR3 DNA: TGTGCCGCCCGGGACAGGGATCACGAGCAGTACTTC

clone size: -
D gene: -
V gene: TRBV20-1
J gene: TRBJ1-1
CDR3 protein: CSAIRDTEAFF
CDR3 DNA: TGCAGTGCTATCAGGGACACTGAAGCTTTCTTT

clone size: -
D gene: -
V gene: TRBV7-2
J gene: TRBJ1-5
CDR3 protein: CASSLGSGAGQPQHF
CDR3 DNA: TGTGCCAGCAGCTTAGGGTCAGGGGCGGGTCAGCCCCAGCATTTT

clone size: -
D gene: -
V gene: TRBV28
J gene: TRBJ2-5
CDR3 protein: CASRAGVTQYF
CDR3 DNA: TGTGCCAGCAGGGCCGGGGTGACCCAGTACTTC

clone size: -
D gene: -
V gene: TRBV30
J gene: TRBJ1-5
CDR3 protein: CAWSAGTKDQPQHF
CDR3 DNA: TGTGCCTGGAGTGCCGGGACAAAAGATCAGCCCCAGCATTTT

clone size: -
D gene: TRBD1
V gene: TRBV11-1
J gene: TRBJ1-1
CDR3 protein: CASSGTGVFAEAFF
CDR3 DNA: TGTGCCAGCAGCGGGACAGGGGTATTCGCTGAAGCTTTCTTT

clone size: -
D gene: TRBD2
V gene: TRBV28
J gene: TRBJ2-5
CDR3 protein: CASSPFPGLAVQETQYF
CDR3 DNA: TGTGCCAGCAGTCCATTCCCGGGACTAGCGGTCCAAGAGACCCAGTACTTC

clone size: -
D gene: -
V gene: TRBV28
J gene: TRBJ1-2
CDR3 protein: CASTPGGAGYTF
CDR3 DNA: TGTGCCAGCACCCCCGGGGGGGCTGGCTACACCTTC